Included here is one TCR beta chain sequence, with context. Its antigen remains unidentified. This CDR3 comprises 16 residues. V lost 3 bases to trimming and J lost 1 base; unmatched junction nucleotides: 7. CDR1 and CDR2 (germline): SQVTM, ANQGSEA. This entry comes from a study of CD8+ T cells in alopecia areata. General study results and limits: Sequence data from scalp samples additionally include resident alphabeta T cells of normal skin.

Sequencing templates came from extracted RNA that was reverse transcribed into cDNA. TCRdb's table, derived via immunoSEQ multiplex PCR, lists solely in-frame clones and lacks some. Of some 170,000 clones listed, over 55% are singletons. Sequenced here: CD4+ T cells sorted from blood, sampled at week 0. V and J are TRBV29-1 and TRBJ2-1; 9 bases are shared with TRBD2. The TCR comes from a human donor with alopecia areata. The CDR3 sequence is CSVDHGTSRSYNEQFF. The CDR3 DNA follows: TGCAGCGTTGACCATGGGACTAGCCGGTCCTACAATGAGCAGTTCTTC.